The clone carrying this T cell receptor (beta chain) was observed once. Its antigen remains unknown. The time point is: after dendritic cell vaccination, including at tumor progression/relapse. Patients had residual fresh-frozen tumor tissue and more than two years of survival data. Sequencing used immunoSEQ multiplex PCR; TCRdb keeps in-frame clones, though not all of them. The sample consists of 75,000 to 95,000 clones, more than 75% of them appearing once. These data come from a study of glioma-infiltrating T cells after dendritic cell vaccination. Study details: Glioblastoma patients came from Phase I and II dendritic cell vaccination trials.

General study points: Higher TCR clonality did not directly relate to longer survival.

The sequences come from blood, collected after dendritic cell vaccination. The clonotype was recovered from a human donor with glioblastoma.

The CDR3 reads CASSAFGQSYEQYF. The CDR3 coding sequence is TGCGCCAGCAGCGCCTTTGGACAGAGCTACGAGCAGTACTTC. The rearrangement links TRBV5-1 to TRBJ2-7; D possibly corresponds to TRBD1 (6 bases). This CDR3 has 14 residues. Germline CDR1 reads SGHRS; CDR2 reads YFSETQ. V was cut by 4 bases and J by 3 bases, with 14 bases left in between. Supplemented by reference TRBV5-1 and TRBJ2-7, the full variable domain reads KAGVTQTPRYLIKTRGQQVTLSCSPISGHRSVSWYQQTPGQGLQFLFEYFSETQRNKGNFPGRFSGRQFSNSRSEMNVSTLELGDSALYLCASSAFGQSYEQYFGPGTRLTVT.